One sample yielded the 8 T cell receptor beta chains listed below, sequenced in a study of blood T cell repertoires in COVID-19. Here immunoSEQ multiplex PCR was the method, and the copy in TCRdb shows in-frame clones only, minus some. The table includes fewer than 500,000 clones, approximately 90% detected once. Sequenced: PBMCs or T cells enriched from blood (not recorded which). These receptors were taken from a woman aged 18-35 years who had recovered from COVID-19.

The chain joins TRBV11-2 to TRBJ2-3, with a tentative D call TRBD1 (6 bases). This CDR3 is 15 amino acids long. V was pared by 5 bases and J by 1 base, with 13 bases between. CDR1 and CDR2 (germline): SGHAT, FQNNGV. Written as DNA, the CDR3 is TGTGCCAGCAGCCTCGCCTGGGGGCGCACAGATACGCAGTATTTT. Translated: CASSLAWGRTDTQYF.

This chain connects TRBV7-2 to TRBJ1-5; TRBD1 matches at 9 bases. The CDR3 has 14 amino acids. The J segment lost 7 bases and the V segment lost 4 bases, leaving 5 bases of the junction unmatched. The germline gives CDR1 SGHTA, CDR2 FQGNSA. The CDR3 DNA is TGTGCCAGCAGCTCCAACAGGGGGCAACAGCCCCAGCATTTT. As protein: CASSSNRGQQPQHF.

The V call is TRBV6-5, the J call TRBJ1-1; D is perhaps TRBD1 (6 bases). CDR1 and CDR2 (germline): MNHEY, SVGAGI. V was pared by 9 bases and J by 0 bases, with 17 bases between. The CDR3 loop spans 15 amino acids. CDR3 coding DNA: TGTGCCAGTCGAAACCCGGGACACCTGAACACTGAAGCTTTCTTT. Translating gives CASRNPGHLNTEAFF.

The rearrangement joins TRBV19 to TRBJ2-4; D perhaps matches TRBD1 (5 bases). CDR1 is LNHDA, CDR2 SQIVND, per germline (reference sequence). This CDR3 comprises 13 residues. The V end lost 5 bases, the J end lost 4 bases, and 9 bases lay between the germline ends. The CDR3 bases are TGTGCCAGTAGTGCGACAGTTAAAAACATTCAGTACTTC. This encodes CASSATVKNIQYF.

The V call is TRBV6-5, the J call TRBJ1-1, with D possibly TRBD1 on 5 matching bases. V was trimmed by 4 bases and J by 7 bases, leaving 10 bases between them. The V gene's germline CDR1 is MNHEY and CDR2 SVGAGI. CDR3 length: 12 residues. This CDR3 is CASSCRTFEAFF. The DNA for the CDR3 is TGTGCCAGCAGTTGTAGGACATTTGAAGCTTTCTTT.

The V gene is TRBV12-5, the J gene TRBJ2-5; no clear D gene. Between the trimmed V and J ends, which lost 5 bases and 3 bases, there was a span of 10 bases. Per the germline V gene, CDR1 is LGHNT and CDR2 is FRNRAP. CDR3 length: 13 amino acids. The CDR3 DNA reads as TGTGCTAGTGGTCCCCGAGAGGAAGAGACCCAGTACTTC. It codes for CASGPREEETQYF. The whole variable domain, filled in from reference TRBV12-5 and TRBJ2-5, reads DARVTQTPRHKVTEMGQEVTMRCQPILGHNTVFWYRQTMMQGLELLAYFRNRAPLDDSGMPKDRFSAEMPDATLATLKIQPSEPRDSAVYFCASGPREEETQYFGPGTRLLVL.

The V and J genes are TRBV7-2 and TRBJ2-5; 9 bases line up with TRBD2. From germline, CDR1 is SGHTA and CDR2 FQGNSA. The CDR3 is 14 residues long. The ends lost 4 bases at V and 5 bases at J; junction bases unmatched: 5. Here the CDR3 DNA reads TGTGCCAGCAGCTCAGAGCGGGGGGTTGAGACCCAGTACTTC. This translates into CASSSERGVETQYF.

This chain joins TRBV5-1 and TRBJ1-2; 8 positions match TRBD1. CDR1 is SGHRS, CDR2 YFSETQ, per germline. The CDR3 is 15 amino acids. V was clipped by 2 bases and J by 3 bases; unmatched bases: 6. The CDR3 coding sequence is TGCGCCAGCAGCTTTTCGACAGGGGCGGACTATGGCTACACCTTC. Translating gives CASSFSTGADYGYTF.